The 15 T cell receptor beta chains below all came from one sample that was sequenced in a study of monozygotic twins with inflammatory bowel disease. With the 5' RACE reads reprocessed, TCRdb shows one record per CDR3 protein and no DNA. The sample totals 140,000 to 150,000 distinct CDR3 sequences. The sample was blood. The receptors come from a human donor with ulcerative colitis or Crohn's disease, or a healthy co-twin of an affected twin (not recorded which).

This chain uses TRBV7-2 with TRBJ1-5. This CDR3 comprises 15 residues. Germline V gene data show CDR1 as SGHTA and CDR2 as FQGNSA. The CDR3 protein is CASSLAQLSNQPQHF.

This sequence joins TRBV20-1 and TRBJ1-1; TCRdb selects TRBD1, and the lack of DNA leaves this call unchecked. CDR1 is DFQATT, CDR2 SNEGSKA, per germline (reference sequence). The CDR3 has 14 residues. The CDR3 sequence is CSARERNRDTEAFF.

This chain uses TRBV28 with TRBJ1-6. The CDR3 has 16 amino acids. Germline CDR1 reads MDHEN; CDR2 reads SYDVKM. The CDR3: CASSFSLAVLKSPLHF.

The gene calls are TRBV7-9 and TRBJ1-2; with no DNA, the TCRdb D assignment of TRBD1 cannot be verified. This CDR3 contains 13 residues. Germline V gives CDR1 SEHNR, CDR2 FQNEAQ (reference sequence). The CDR3 sequence is CASTEDRGPGYTF. The full variable domain, with the rest looked up from reference TRBV7-9 and TRBJ1-2, is DTGVSQNPRHKITKRGQNVTFRCDPISEHNRLYWYRQTLGQGPEFLTYFQNEAQLEKSRLLSDRFSAERPKGSFSTLEIQRTEQGDSAMYLCASTEDRGPGYTFGSGTRLTVV.

The chain uses TRBV7-9 and TRBJ1-1; with no DNA, the TCRdb D assignment of TRBD1 cannot be verified. CDR1 is SEHNR and CDR2 is FQNEAQ in the germline V gene (reference sequence). CDR3 length: 16 amino acids. CDR3 region: CASSLPGQGMGTEAFF.

The V gene is TRBV20-1, the J gene TRBJ2-1; TCRdb's D call, TRBD1, is unchecked because there is no DNA. CDR3 length equals 15 residues. Germline CDR1 is DFQATT and CDR2 is SNEGSKA (reference sequence). This CDR3 reads CSASPRVSSYNEQFF.

The rearrangement joins TRBV7-2 to TRBJ2-4; TCRdb's D gene call, TRBD1, goes unchecked for lack of DNA. Germline V gene sequence: CDR1 SGHTA, CDR2 FQGNSA. CDR3 length equals 16 residues. CDR3 loop: CASSLEGWIAKNIQYF.

The chain recombines TRBV7-2 with TRBJ2-1; as DNA is missing, the TRBD2 call by TCRdb cannot be tested. Germline loops: CDR1 SGHTA, CDR2 FQGNSA. The CDR3 consists of 15 residues. The CDR3 protein is CASSFFLAGGNEQFF.

This rearrangement joins TRBV12-3 or TRBV12-4 to TRBJ1-5; TCRdb proposes TRBD1, but this gene call is untestable without DNA. The CDR3 contains 16 residues. The CDR3 sequence is CASSSYHRGGNQPQHF.

The chain has TRBV7-9 and TRBJ2-5; with no DNA, the TCRdb D assignment of TRBD2 cannot be verified. Germline values: CDR1 SEHNR, CDR2 FQNEAQ (reference sequence). The CDR3 loop spans 17 amino acids. This chain's CDR3 is CASSLVLGGRARETQYF.

The chain couples TRBV2 to TRBJ2-7; TCRdb proposes TRBD2, but this gene call is untestable without DNA. Germline values: CDR1 SNHLY, CDR2 FYNNEI. The CDR3 is 20 residues long. CDR3 region: CASSEASGLAGGLPAYEQYF.

The V call is TRBV24-1, the J call TRBJ2-1; TCRdb's D call, TRBD2, is unchecked because there is no DNA. CDR1 KGHDR and CDR2 SFDVKD come from the germline V gene. The CDR3 is made up of 14 amino acids. The CDR3 protein is CATSALDSYNEQFF.

The chain combines TRBV20-1 with TRBJ1-5. CDR3 length equals 12 residues. Germline values: CDR1 DFQATT, CDR2 SNEGSKA (reference sequence). CDR3 loop: CSAWVLEQPQHF.

The V call is TRBV5-4, the J call TRBJ2-3; TCRdb gives TRBD1 as the D gene, but with no DNA this cannot be confirmed. The germline V gene has CDR1 SGHNT and CDR2 YYREEE (reference sequence). The CDR3 spans 14 residues. CDR3 region: CASSSRGHQDTQYF.

V usage is TRBV24-1 and J usage is TRBJ2-1; absent DNA, TCRdb's TRBD2 call cannot be checked. The V gene's germline CDR1 is KGHDR and CDR2 SFDVKD. The CDR3 sequence is 14 residues long. The CDR3: CATLAGGTLHEQFF.